This TCR beta chain is drawn from a study of blood T cell repertoires in COVID-19 (dated by TCRdb to 2018 to 2020). About the full investigation: Samples covering the acute and convalescent phases of COVID-19 were provided by collaborators in the United States, Italy and Spain. Deeply sampled blood TCRbeta repertoires from subjects exposed to, actively infected with, or recovered from COVID-19 were included in the dataset. Sample metadata almost always included a de-identified subject ID, COVID-19 status, age in years and sex. Samples came from the ongoing ImmuneRACE study (first 160 participants) plus 1,254 subjects from 6 global collaborators. The prospective study material was composed of cDNA or gDNA derived from T cells, B-cell-depleted T cells, or PBMCs. The repertoires were released in a freely available public database intended as a resource for research on the immune response to SARS-CoV-2. HLA class I and class II types, where available, came from metadata supplied by the sample provider rather than from assay-based typing. Broader findings and caveats from the paper: How much clinical and demographic metadata was included differed by source and by participant, and the metadata was provided uncurated.

The collaborating institutions used their own protocols to collect whole blood in K2EDTA tubes. Collaborator samples were shipped for TCRbeta analysis as frozen whole blood, isolated PBMCs, or DNA extracted from either sample type. The immunoSEQ Assay, a bias-controlled multiplex PCR, was used to amplify TCRbeta CDR3 regions from genomic DNA. The original methods were these. Nucleated cell counts per sample were estimated from amplification of reference gene primers within the assay. Sequence reads were collapsed and filtered to measure the absolute abundance of every unique TCRbeta CDR3 rearrangement. Productive Simpson clonality was computed per sample as the square root of Simpson's diversity index over productive rearrangements. This immuneACCESS table, as held by TCRdb, lists in-frame sequences with V and J called but not all clones. Of the missing ones, under half trace to an unresolved V gene in checked studies; the others have no known cause. V and J calls plus clone size are reproduced from that table; the DNA served to infer D and trimming. For this sample there are some 120,000 clones; 75% to 85% appear just once. About 18% of the sample rests with the top ten.

CDR1 and CDR2, per the germline V gene (reference sequence), are MNHNY and SVGAGI. From the cysteine through the phenylalanine, the CDR3 covers 16 amino acids. The read is trimmed to its CDR3 DNA, 48 bases read in frame from base 1. From V the trimming removes 2 bases and from J it removes 9 bases, while the gene matches leave 9 bases of the junction unaccounted for. This clone is a singleton in its sample. There is no known antigen for this receptor. Per-base quality was not reported, and no clone a single base away is much larger than it. The sequencing input was peripheral blood. This receptor was identified in an elderly man with acute or convalescent COVID-19. The chain joins TRBV6-6 to TRBJ2-4, with TRBD2 matching 11 junction bases. In nucleotides, the sequence is TGTGCCAGCAGTTACGCTAGCGGGGGGCCTGGTGCCATTCAGTACTTC. The encoded protein is CASSYASGGPGAIQYF.